The 30 T cell receptor beta chains below all came from one sample that was sequenced in a study of shared clonotypes between healthy human individuals. Assay used: immunoSEQ multiplex PCR; TCRdb lists only in-frame clones, some missing. In the table there are some 1.1 million clones, around three quarters of which are singletons. The sample comprised memory CD4+ T cells from PBMCs. Subset specified: CD45RA-negative fraction. The origin of the receptors is a man younger than 30 in good health. Some clones in this sample may be carry-over from other donors' samples.

Details on this clone: Other DNA sequences within the sample encode an identical CDR3. The chain is built from TRBV7-2 and TRBJ1-5; maybe TRBD1 (6 bases). V lost 3 bases and J lost 1, with 7 bases in between. Germline V gives CDR1 SGHTA, CDR2 FQGNSA. The CDR3 totals 14 residues. CDR3 region: CASSFGQSNQPQHF. DNA of the CDR3: TGTGCCAGCAGCTTCGGACAGAGCAATCAGCCCCAGCATTTT.

This clone was recorded a few times. The rearrangement uses TRBV7-3 and TRBJ2-2, with no clear D. Trimming took 5 bases from V and 1 from J, leaving 8 bases between them. The CDR3 consists of 14 residues. The V gene's germline CDR1 is SGHTA and CDR2 FQGTGA. Here the CDR3 reads CASSPRRNTGELFF. DNA of the CDR3: TGTGCCAGCAGCCCGCGACGGAACACCGGGGAGCTGTTTTTT.

This clone was recorded at least ten times. Distinct nucleotide sequences in the sample also encode this CDR3. The chain employs TRBV5-8 and TRBJ1-5; tentative D call: TRBD1 (5 bases). There are 16 residues in the CDR3. CDR1 is SGHTS and CDR2 is YDEGEE in the germline V gene. V lost 0 bases to trimming and J lost 2 bases, with 12 bases between them. DNA for the CDR3: TGTGCCAGCAGCTTGGACACGGGGGTGCGCAATCAGCCCCAGCATTTT. Its protein product is CASSLDTGVRNQPQHF. Together with reference TRBV5-8 and TRBJ1-5, the CDR3 gives the full variable domain: EAGVTQSPTHLIKTRGQQATLRCSPISGHTSVYWYQQALGLGLQFLLWYDEGEERNRGNFPPRFSGRQFPNYSSELNVNALELEDSALYLCASSLDTGVRNQPQHFGDGTRLSIL.

This clone was counted a single time. J is TRBJ2-5 and V is TRBV6-1, with D unclear. The CDR3 length is 12 residues. V was cut by 5 bases and J by 4 bases, with 8 bases left in between. The germline gives CDR1 MNHNS, CDR2 SASEGT. Here the CDR3 reads CASSLWVETQYF. The CDR3 DNA is TGTGCCAGCAGTTTATGGGTAGAGACCCAGTACTTC.

This chain joins TRBV11-3 and TRBJ2-1; 10 bases align to TRBD1. The junction had 5 bases not matched to a gene; V was cut back by 5 bases and J by 4 bases. The V gene's germline CDR1 is SGHNT and CDR2 YENEEA. The length of the CDR3 is 15 residues. Here the CDR3 DNA reads TGTGCCAGCAGCCTAGGACAGGGGGGATACAATGAGCAGTTCTTC. Translation: CASSLGQGGYNEQFF.

The J gene is TRBJ1-4, the V gene TRBV6-5; D unresolved. The CDR3 sequence is 14 residues long. Germline CDR1 reads MNHEY; CDR2 reads SVGAGI. Trimming cost V 6 bases and J 5 bases, with 13 bases left between them. The CDR3 DNA sequence: TGTGCCAGCAGGCGGACTCCACAAAATGAAAAACTGTTTTTT. Its translation is CASRRTPQNEKLFF.

Only one count was recorded for this clone. The chain employs TRBV10-3 and TRBJ1-4, with TRBD1 as a possible D gene (5 bases). This CDR3 is 13 amino acids long. Germline V gene sequence: CDR1 ENHRY, CDR2 SYGVKD. Deletions cut 6 bases from V and 8 bases from J, with 13 bases between. CDR3 DNA sequence: TGTGCCATCAGGAGGGGTGAGGACGAAAAACTGTTTTTT. Translation: CAIRRGEDEKLFF.

The chain employs TRBV25-1 and TRBJ2-5; D unresolved. Germline V gene sequence: CDR1 MGHDK, CDR2 SYGVNS. The CDR3 totals 13 residues. V dropped 1 base and J dropped 5 bases, with 8 bases sitting between them. This chain's CDR3 is CASSELNGETQYF. CDR3 DNA: TGTGCCAGCAGTGAATTGAACGGGGAGACCCAGTACTTC.

V is TRBV5-4 and J is TRBJ2-7; maybe TRBD1 (6 bases). V gave up 4 bases and J gave up 5 bases, with 10 bases separating them. This CDR3 is built from 12 residues. Germline CDR1 SGHNT, CDR2 YYREEE (reference sequence). The CDR3 nucleotides are TGTGCCAGCAGCCATCAGGGGAACGAGCAGTACTTC. Translation: CASSHQGNEQYF. Filled out from reference TRBV5-4 and TRBJ2-7, the complete variable domain reads ETGVTQSPTHLIKTRGQQVTLRCSSQSGHNTVSWYQQALGQGPQFIFQYYREEENGRGNFPPRFSGLQFPNYSSELNVNALELDDSALYLCASSHQGNEQYFGPGTRLTVT.

The chain employs TRBV10-3 and TRBJ1-2; 7 positions agree with TRBD1. Germline V CDR1 and CDR2: ENHRY, SYGVKD. This CDR3 region has 13 residues. J was trimmed by 4 bases and V by 6 bases; bases with no gene match: 5. The CDR3 coding sequence is TGTGCCATCAGCCGGGACAGATTCTATGGCTACACCTTC. As protein: CAISRDRFYGYTF.

The V gene is TRBV7-2, the J gene TRBJ2-1; TRBD2 matches at 8 bases. Germline V gene lookup returns CDR1 SGHTA and CDR2 FQGNSA. The CDR3 has 18 residues. V lost 2 bases to trimming and J lost 6 bases; unmatched junction nucleotides: 15. CDR3 nucleotide sequence: TGTGCCAGCAGCTTAATGCCCAGGATTAGCGGGACCCTCAATGAGCAGTTCTTC. Translation gives CASSLMPRISGTLNEQFF.

As to this clone: This specimen includes other DNA sequences encoding the same CDR3. This sequence joins TRBV4-1 and TRBJ1-4, with D possibly matching TRBD1 (5 bases). V was clipped by 4 bases and J by 0 bases, with 12 bases between them. In germline, CDR1 is MGHRA, CDR2 YSYEKL. The CDR3 consists of 16 residues. The CDR3 sequence is CASSRGTGATNEKLFF. The CDR3 nucleotides read TGCGCCAGCAGCCGGGGGACGGGTGCAACTAATGAAAAACTGTTTTTT.

This clone appeared once. The J gene is TRBJ1-4, the V gene TRBV5-1; no clear D gene. V lost 0 bases to trimming and J lost 0 bases, with 9 bases between them. CDR1 SGHRS and CDR2 YFSETQ come from the germline V gene. This CDR3 has 16 residues. As DNA, the CDR3 is TGCGCCAGCAGCTTGGCCTCTGGTGCAACTAATGAAAAACTGTTTTTT. It specifies CASSLASGATNEKLFF.

The chain joins TRBV6-6 to TRBJ2-5, with D tentatively TRBD2 (6 bases). V was clipped by 5 bases and J by 1 base, with 14 bases between them. CDR1 and CDR2 from the germline V gene are MNHNY and SVGAGI (reference sequence). This CDR3 comprises 15 residues. Here the CDR3 reads CASSNQRGSQETQYF. As DNA, the CDR3 is TGTGCCAGCAGTAACCAACGGGGGAGCCAAGAGACCCAGTACTTC.

CDR3 region: CASSPPARDEQFF. The CDR3 DNA is TGTGCCAGCAGCCCCCCTGCCCGAGATGAGCAGTTCTTC. J is TRBJ2-1 and V is TRBV11-2; D gene unclear. The germline CDR1 and CDR2 sequences are SGHAT and FQNNGV. The CDR3 extends over 13 amino acids. V lost 5 bases and J lost 8, with 13 bases in between.

V gene TRBV25-1 combines with J gene TRBJ2-2; the D is unclear. CDR3 length: 13 residues. V lost 2 bases and J lost 9, with 10 bases in between. Germline V gene sequence: CDR1 MGHDK, CDR2 SYGVNS. CDR3 residues: CASSESPPRELFF. The CDR3 coding sequence is TGTGCCAGCAGTGAAAGCCCTCCTAGGGAGCTGTTTTTT. Drawing the rest from reference TRBV25-1 and TRBJ2-2, the complete variable domain is EADIYQTPRYLVIGTGKKITLECSQTMGHDKMYWYQQDPGMELHLIHYSYGVNSTEKGDLSSESTVSRIRTEHFPLTLESARPSHTSQYLCASSESPPRELFFGEGSRLTVL.

The chain employs TRBV11-2 and TRBJ2-7; D may be TRBD1 (5 bases). Trimming removed 1 base at V and 2 bases at J, with 15 bases between. CDR1 is SGHAT, CDR2 FQNNGV, per germline. This CDR3 spans 16 amino acids. The CDR3 protein is CASSLVGQISTYEQYF. The CDR3 DNA reads as TGTGCCAGCAGCTTAGTAGGACAAATATCAACCTACGAGCAGTACTTC. Using reference TRBV11-2 and TRBJ2-7 for the parts outside the CDR3, the full variable domain is EAGVAQSPRYKIIEKRQSVAFWCNPISGHATLYWYQQILGQGPKLLIQFQNNGVVDDSQLPKDRFSAERLKGVDSTLKIQPAKLEDSAVYLCASSLVGQISTYEQYFGPGTRLTVT.

This clone was picked up a small number of times. The same CDR3 also results from other DNA sequences found in this sample. The V and J genes are TRBV27 and TRBJ1-5; D is unresolved. The CDR3 is 14 residues long. Germline loops: CDR1 MNHEY, CDR2 SMNVEV (reference sequence). V was shortened by 5 bases and J by 2 bases, with 10 bases between the two germline ends. The CDR3 here is CASSPGVGNQPQHF. DNA of the CDR3: TGTGCCAGCAGTCCGGGTGTTGGCAATCAGCCCCAGCATTTT.

The chain couples TRBV19 to TRBJ1-2; 9 positions match TRBD1. Losses at the gene ends were 5 bases for V and 8 bases for J; bases not matched to a gene: 9. Germline CDR1 LNHDA, CDR2 SQIVND (reference sequence). The CDR3 loop spans 14 amino acids. The CDR3 DNA reads as TGTGCCAGTAGTGTTCCACAGGGGGCGCGGGGCTACACCTTC. It yields the protein CASSVPQGARGYTF. The full variable domain, completed using reference TRBV19 and TRBJ1-2, is DGGITQSPKYLFRKEGQNVTLSCEQNLNHDAMYWYRQDPGQGLRLIYYSQIVNDFQKGDIAEGYSVSREKKESFPLTVTSAQKNPTAFYLCASSVPQGARGYTFGSGTRLTVV.

The chain carries TRBV5-1 and TRBJ1-1; tentative D call: TRBD1 (5 bases). Germline V gene data show CDR1 as SGHRS and CDR2 as YFSETQ. Trimming removed 0 bases from V and 11 bases from J, with 20 bases in between. The length of the CDR3 is 15 residues. The DNA for the CDR3 is TGCGCCAGCAGCTTGGGGGGCTTCGATTCAGTCGGGGCTTTCTTT. Protein sequence: CASSLGGFDSVGAFF. The full variable domain, its missing parts supplied by reference TRBV5-1 and TRBJ1-1, is KAGVTQTPRYLIKTRGQQVTLSCSPISGHRSVSWYQQTPGQGLQFLFEYFSETQRNKGNFPGRFSGRQFSNSRSEMNVSTLELGDSALYLCASSLGGFDSVGAFFGQGTRLTVV.

For this clone: This same CDR3 is encoded by further DNA sequences in the sample. The rearrangement uses TRBV28 and TRBJ2-3; TRBD2 matches 11 bases. Germline V gives CDR1 MDHEN, CDR2 SYDVKM. The V segment lost 5 bases and the J segment 3 bases; nucleotides outside the gene matches: 1. The CDR3 totals 14 residues. In DNA, the CDR3 is TGTGCCAGCAGTCTAGCGGGAGGAACAGATACGCAGTATTTT. This gives the protein CASSLAGGTDTQYF.

The rearrangement joins TRBV19 to TRBJ2-3; 8 nucleotides align to TRBD2. The germline V gene has CDR1 LNHDA and CDR2 SQIVND (reference sequence). The CDR3 length is 18 residues. With V trimmed by 2 bases and J by 2 bases, 12 bases remained unmatched. The CDR3 DNA follows: TGTGCCAGTAGTATAAGGTCTGATTTAGCGGGATACACAGATACGCAGTATTTT. Amino acid sequence: CASSIRSDLAGYTDTQYF.

The rearrangement uses TRBV2 and TRBJ1-4, with 8 bases identical to TRBD1. This CDR3 has 14 amino acids. The J segment lost 4 bases and the V segment lost 7 bases, leaving 5 bases of the junction unmatched. Germline CDR1 SNHLY, CDR2 FYNNEI. CDR3 region: CASTRQGINEKLFF. The CDR3 DNA follows: TGTGCCAGCACTCGACAGGGGATTAATGAAAAACTGTTTTTT.

The table lists this clone with a few counts. This chain uses TRBV7-3 with TRBJ1-2; D is undetermined. Trimming cost V 6 bases and J 3 bases, with 11 bases left between them. Per the germline V gene, CDR1 is SGHTA and CDR2 is FQGTGA. The CDR3 is 13 amino acids. The DNA of the CDR3 is TGTGCCAGCAGAGGGCCTCTGGACTATGGCTACACCTTC. This translates into CASRGPLDYGYTF.

The chain carries TRBV6-1 and TRBJ2-7; 8 bases align to TRBD1. The CDR3 runs 15 residues. V shed 7 bases, J shed 0 bases, and the junction held 8 bases outside the gene matches. CDR1 is MNHNS, CDR2 SASEGT, per germline. The CDR3 spells CASITTGGISYEQYF. The DNA for the CDR3 is TGTGCCAGCATCACAACAGGGGGTATCTCCTACGAGCAGTACTTC.

Points on this clone: A read error may be the cause here, since a much bigger clone is one base away. Additional DNA sequences in this sample encode the identical CDR3. The chain is built from TRBV5-4 and TRBJ2-1; the match to TRBD2 covers 7 bases. Germline CDR1 reads SGHNT; CDR2 reads YYREEE (reference sequence). The V gene end was trimmed by 2 bases and the J gene end by 5 bases; junction bases not matched to a gene: 1. The CDR3 loop spans 13 amino acids. CDR3 sequence (DNA): TGTGCCAGCAGCTTAACTAGCGACAATGAGCAGTTCTTC. Translated, it gives CASSLTSDNEQFF.

The chain joins TRBV5-4 to TRBJ1-3; D is ambiguous. V lost 2 bases to trimming and J lost 0 bases, with 9 bases between them. Germline V gene lookup returns CDR1 SGHNT and CDR2 YYREEE (reference sequence). This CDR3 spans 15 amino acids. DNA of the CDR3: TGTGCCAGCAGCTTCGGCGGGGTCTCTGGAAACACCATATATTTT. As protein: CASSFGGVSGNTIYF.

The J gene is TRBJ2-1, the V gene TRBV29-1, with TRBD2 matching 14 bases. Germline loops: CDR1 SQVTM, CDR2 ANQGSEA. The CDR3 covers 14 residues. With V trimmed by 7 bases and J by 8 bases, 7 bases remained unmatched. DNA of the CDR3: TGCAGCGGCAAACCGGGACTAGCGGGAGATGAGCAGTTCTTC. Protein sequence: CSGKPGLAGDEQFF.

This clone was seen just once. The chain employs TRBV30 and TRBJ2-3, with D perhaps TRBD2 (5 bases). Looked up from germline, CDR1 is GTSNPN and CDR2 is SVGIG (reference sequence). The CDR3 is made up of 14 amino acids. V was clipped by 3 bases and J by 5 bases, with 15 bases between them. In nucleotides, the CDR3 is TGTGCCTGGAGGCTAGGGCTAGCTGTAGATACGCAGTATTTT. Protein product: CAWRLGLAVDTQYF.

Notes on this clone: Other DNA sequences in the same sample also yield this CDR3. The rearrangement joins TRBV10-3 to TRBJ1-1; 9 nucleotides align to TRBD1. This CDR3 has 12 residues. From germline, CDR1 is ENHRY and CDR2 SYGVKD. V lost 6 bases and J lost 8; bases outside the gene matches: 4. CDR3 amino acids: CAISPGQGEAFF. The CDR3 coding sequence is TGTGCCATCAGCCCCGGACAGGGGGAAGCTTTCTTT.